The clone carrying this TCR beta chain was seen a few times. V lost 3 bases and J lost 2; bases outside the gene matches: 6. Germline V CDR1 and CDR2: DFQATT, SNEGSKA (reference sequence). The CDR3 length is 15 residues. Specified time point: pre-sensitization, week 0. Described treatment: therapeutic diphenylcyclopropenone sensitization with weekly scalp DPC. TCRdb independently ran MiXCR on the RACE reads; one entry per CDR3 protein. The sample includes approximately 260,000 distinct CDR3 sequences, 8.6% of them seen just once. The sample originates from a study of human T cells and chemical hapten exposure.

The sample was whole blood, taken in connection with sensitization to the hapten diphenylcyclopropenone (DPC). The source of this sequence is a woman aged 35 to 49 with alopecia areata. Some clones in this sample may be carry-over from other donors' samples. V is TRBV20-1 and J is TRBJ2-5; TRBD2 matches at 10 bases. CDR3 sequence (DNA): TGCAGTGCTAGCCCTAGCGGGGGAGCTCAAGAGACCCAGTACTTC. Translation gives CSASPSGGAQETQYF.